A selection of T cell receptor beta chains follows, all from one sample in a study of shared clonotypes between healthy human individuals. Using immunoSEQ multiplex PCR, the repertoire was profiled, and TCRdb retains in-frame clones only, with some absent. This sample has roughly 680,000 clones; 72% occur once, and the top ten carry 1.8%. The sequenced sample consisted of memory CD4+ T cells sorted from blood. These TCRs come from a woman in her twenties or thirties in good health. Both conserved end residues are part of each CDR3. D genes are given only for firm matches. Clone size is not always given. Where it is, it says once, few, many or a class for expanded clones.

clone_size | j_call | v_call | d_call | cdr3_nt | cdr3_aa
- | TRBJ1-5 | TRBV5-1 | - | TGCGCCAGCAGCTTGGCCGAGGGGCAGCCCCAGCATTTT | CASSLAEGQPQHF
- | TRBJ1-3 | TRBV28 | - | TGTGCCAGCAGTACCGTGATCTCTGGAAACACCATATATTTT | CASSTVISGNTIYF
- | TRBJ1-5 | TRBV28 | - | TGTGCCAGCACCTGGGGCAGGGTTAATCAGCCCCAGCATTTT | CASTWGRVNQPQHF
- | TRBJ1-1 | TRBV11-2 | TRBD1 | TGTGCCAGCAGCGTAAAGACAGGGGCTACTGAAGCTTTCTTT | CASSVKTGATEAFF
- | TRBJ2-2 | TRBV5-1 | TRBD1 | TGCGCCAGCAGCTTGTACAGGGGGACGAACACCGGGGAGCTGTTTTTT | CASSLYRGTNTGELFF
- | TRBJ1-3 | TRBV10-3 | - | TGTGCCATCAGTGAGGCCCTAAGCTCTGGAAACACCATATATTTT | CAISEALSSGNTIYF
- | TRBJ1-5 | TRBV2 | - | TGTGCCAGCAGCGGGGACAAAAACCAGCCCCAGCATTTT | CASSGDKNQPQHF
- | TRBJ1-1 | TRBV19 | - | TGTGCCAGTAGTATACAAAGGGGGACTGAAGCTTTCTTT | CASSIQRGTEAFF
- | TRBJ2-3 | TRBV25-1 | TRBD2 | TGTGCCAGCAGCACAGCGGGAATCACAGATACGCAGTATTTT | CASSTAGITDTQYF
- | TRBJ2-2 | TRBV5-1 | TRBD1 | TGCGCCAGCAACACAGGGGGCCGGGGCGGGGAGCTGTTTTTT | CASNTGGRGGELFF
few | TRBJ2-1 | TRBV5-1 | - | TGCGCCAGCAGTTTTGACTCGAGCTCCTACAATGAGCAGTTCTTC | CASSFDSSSYNEQFF
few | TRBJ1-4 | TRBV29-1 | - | TGCAGCGGGATACGCGGTGAAAAACTGTTTTTT | CSGIRGEKLFF
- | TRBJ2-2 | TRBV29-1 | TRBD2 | TGCAGCGTTGCACTAGCGGGAGTTGGCGGGGAGCTGTTTTTT | CSVALAGVGGELFF
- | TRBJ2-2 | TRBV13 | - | TGTGCCAGCAGCCACCCTAAGTGGTCAGGGAATATCGGGGAGCTGTTTTTT | CASSHPKWSGNIGELFF
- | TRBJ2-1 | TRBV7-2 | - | TGTGCCAGCAGCTTAGACCCCTTTGGGGGGAGAGTTCCGTTCTTC | CASSLDPFGGRVPFF
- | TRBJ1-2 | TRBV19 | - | TGTGCCAGTAGTATAGGAGGCGGAGGCTACACCTTC | CASSIGGGGYTF
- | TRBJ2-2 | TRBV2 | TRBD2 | TGTGCCAGCAGCGCCCTAGCGGGGAACACCGGGGAGCTGTTTTTT | CASSALAGNTGELFF
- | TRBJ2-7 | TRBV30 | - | TGTGCCTGGAGCCTACAGGGCTACGAGCAGTACTTC | CAWSLQGYEQYF
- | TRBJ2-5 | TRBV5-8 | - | TGTGCCAGCAGCGTTGTCGCCTTGTACCAAGAGACCCAGTACTTC | CASSVVALYQETQYF
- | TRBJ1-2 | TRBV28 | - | TGTGCCAGCACCGGTAGGGAAAACTATGGCTACACCTTC | CASTGRENYGYTF
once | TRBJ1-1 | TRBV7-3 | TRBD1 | TGTGCCAGCAGCTCGAGACAGGGGGCTGAAGCTTTCTTT | CASSSRQGAEAFF
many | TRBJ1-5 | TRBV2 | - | TGTGCCAGCAAAGTTAACAGGGTGAGCAATCAGCCCCAGCATTTT | CASKVNRVSNQPQHF
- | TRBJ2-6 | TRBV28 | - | TGTGCCACCCCGTCTTTCCCTGGGGCCAACGTCCTGACTTTC | CATPSFPGANVLTF
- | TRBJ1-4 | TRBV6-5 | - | TGTGCCAGCAGTTGGAGGGCCGCTGAAAAACTGTTTTTT | CASSWRAAEKLFF
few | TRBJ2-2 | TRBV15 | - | TGTGCCACCAGCAGTAACAGGGCACCCGGGGAGCTGTTTTTT | CATSSNRAPGELFF
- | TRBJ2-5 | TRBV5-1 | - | TGCGCCAGCAGCTTCGGTGACCAAGAGACCCAGTACTTC | CASSFGDQETQYF
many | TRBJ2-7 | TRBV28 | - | TGTGCCAGCGGCCACAGGTACGAGCAGTACTTC | CASGHRYEQYF
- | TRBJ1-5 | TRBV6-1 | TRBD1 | TGTGCCAGCAGTGGACAGGGGATCAATCAGCCCCAGCATTTT | CASSGQGINQPQHF
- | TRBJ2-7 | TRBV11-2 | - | TGTGCCAGCAGCTTAGGAGGAGGGCGTCTCTACGAGCAGTACTTC | CASSLGGGRLYEQYF
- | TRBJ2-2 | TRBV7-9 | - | TGTGCCAGCAGCCAAATTAGGAGTAGCACCGGGGAGCTGTTTTTT | CASSQIRSSTGELFF
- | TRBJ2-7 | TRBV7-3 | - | TGTGCCAGCAACCTAGGAGGGCCTTCCTACGAGCAGTACTTC | CASNLGGPSYEQYF
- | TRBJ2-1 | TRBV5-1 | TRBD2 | TGCGCCAGCAGTGGGGCTAGCGGCTCCTACAATGAGCAGTTCTTC | CASSGASGSYNEQFF
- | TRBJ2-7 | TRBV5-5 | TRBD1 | TGTGCCAGCAGCCGAGACGACAGGGGCTACGAGCAGTACTTC | CASSRDDRGYEQYF
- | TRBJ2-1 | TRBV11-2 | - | TGTGCCAGCAGCCCTCCCCCTCTGGGCAATGAGCAGTTCTTC | CASSPPPLGNEQFF
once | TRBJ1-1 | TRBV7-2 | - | TGTGCCAGCAGCTTAGAACGGGTGAACACTGAAGCTTTCTTT | CASSLERVNTEAFF
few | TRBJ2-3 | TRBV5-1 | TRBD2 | TGCGCCAGCAGCTTGGTCGCTAGCGGGATTCCAGATACGCAGTATTTT | CASSLVASGIPDTQYF
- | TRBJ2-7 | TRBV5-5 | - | TGTGCCAGCAGCTTCTCCCATGACTACGAGCAGTACTTC | CASSFSHDYEQYF
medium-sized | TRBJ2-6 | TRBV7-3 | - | TGTGCCAGCAGCTTACGATCGGGACTCTCTGGGGCCAACGTCCTGACTTTC | CASSLRSGLSGANVLTF
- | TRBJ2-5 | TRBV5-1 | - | TGCGCCAGCAGCTTGGGGCAATCGGAGACCCAGTACTTC | CASSLGQSETQYF
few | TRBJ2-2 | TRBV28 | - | TGTGCCAGCAGGGGAGGAACCGGGGAGCTGTTTTTT | CASRGGTGELFF
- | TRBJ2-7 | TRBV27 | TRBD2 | TGTGCCAGCAGTTCCGCCGGGGGGAGCGGGAGGGGGCGGCAGTACTTC | CASSSAGGSGRGRQYF
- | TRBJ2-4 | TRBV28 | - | TGTGCCAGCAGTTTTCAGAGAGCCAAAAACATTCAGTACTTC | CASSFQRAKNIQYF
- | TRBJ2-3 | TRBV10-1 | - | TGCGCCAGCAGTAGCCAGCGGGGCACAGATACGCAGTATTTT | CASSSQRGTDTQYF
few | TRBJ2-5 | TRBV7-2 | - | TGTGCCAGCAGCTTAGCGCTTGAGACCCAGTACTTC | CASSLALETQYF
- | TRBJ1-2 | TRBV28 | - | TGTGCCAGCAGTGCCGAACAGGGTTTCCTCTCTGGCTACACCTTC | CASSAEQGFLSGYTF
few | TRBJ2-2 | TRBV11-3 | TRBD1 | TGTGCCAGCAGGAGACAGGGGGCAGCCGGGGAGCTGTTTTTT | CASRRQGAAGELFF
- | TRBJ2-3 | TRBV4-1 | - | TGCGCCAGCAGCAACCGGGACTCCCGCACAGATACGCAGTATTTT | CASSNRDSRTDTQYF
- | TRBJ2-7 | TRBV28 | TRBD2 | TGTGCCAGCAGTTTACTCGGGAGGCTTAACGAGCAGTACTTC | CASSLLGRLNEQYF
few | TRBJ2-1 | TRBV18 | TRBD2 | TGTGCCAGTTACACGGGGCAGGGGAAAAGCGGGAGGTCCAATGAGCAGTTCTTC | CASYTGQGKSGRSNEQFF
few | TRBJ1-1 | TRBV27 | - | TGTGCCACTAACGCCCCCCAAGGGAGCACTGAAGCTTTCTTT | CATNAPQGSTEAFF
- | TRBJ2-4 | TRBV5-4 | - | TGTGCCAGCAGCTCCCCCTCGCAGGGGGCCAAAAACATTCAGTACTTC | CASSSPSQGAKNIQYF
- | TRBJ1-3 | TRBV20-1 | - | TGCAGTGCTAGAATTGGGAACACCATATATTTT | CSARIGNTIYF